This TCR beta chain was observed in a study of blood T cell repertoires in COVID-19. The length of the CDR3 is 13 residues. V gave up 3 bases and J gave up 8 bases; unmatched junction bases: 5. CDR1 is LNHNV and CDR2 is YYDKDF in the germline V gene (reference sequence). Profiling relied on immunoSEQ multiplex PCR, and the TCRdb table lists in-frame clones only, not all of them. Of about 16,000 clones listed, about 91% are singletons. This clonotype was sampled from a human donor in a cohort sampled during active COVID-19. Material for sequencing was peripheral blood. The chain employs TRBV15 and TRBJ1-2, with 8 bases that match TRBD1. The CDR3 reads CATSRRTGSGYTF. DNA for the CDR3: TGTGCCACCAGCAGGAGGACAGGGAGCGGCTACACCTTC. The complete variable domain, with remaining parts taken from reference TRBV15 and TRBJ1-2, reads DAMVIQNPRYQVTQFGKPVTLSCSQTLNHNVMYWYQQKSSQAPKLLFHYYDKDFNNEADTPDNFQSRRPNTSFCFLDIRSPGLGDTAMYLCATSRRTGSGYTFGSGTRLTVV.